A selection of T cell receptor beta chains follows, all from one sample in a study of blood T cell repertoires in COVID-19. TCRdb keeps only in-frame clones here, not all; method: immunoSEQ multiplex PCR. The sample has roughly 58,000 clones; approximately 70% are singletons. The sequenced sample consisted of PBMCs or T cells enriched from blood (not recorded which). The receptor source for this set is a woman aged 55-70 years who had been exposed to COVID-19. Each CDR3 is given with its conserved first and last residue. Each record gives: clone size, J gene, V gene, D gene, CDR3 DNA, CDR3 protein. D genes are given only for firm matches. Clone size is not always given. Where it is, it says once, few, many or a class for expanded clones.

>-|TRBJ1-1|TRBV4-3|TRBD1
TGCGCCAGCAGCCAAGTTCCCTCAGGACAGGGGGACGGTGAAGCTTTCTTT
CASSQVPSGQGDGEAFF
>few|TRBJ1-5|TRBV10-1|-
TGCGCCAGCAGTGCCCGGGGGGCAGGACAGTATAGCAATCAGCCCCAGCATTTT
CASSARGAGQYSNQPQHF
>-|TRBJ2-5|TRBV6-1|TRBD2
TGTGCCAGCAGTGGGACTAGCGGGAGGCCAACGTTTAAAGAGACCCAGTACTTC
CASSGTSGRPTFKETQYF
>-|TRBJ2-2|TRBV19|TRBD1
TGTGCCAGTGGTGGGACAGGGCGTTTCGGGGAGCTGTTTTTT
CASGGTGRFGELFF
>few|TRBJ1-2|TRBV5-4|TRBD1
TGTGCCAGCAGACCTGGGACAGACCTCTCTGTCTATGGCTACACCTTC
CASRPGTDLSVYGYTF
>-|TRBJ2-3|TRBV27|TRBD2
TGTGCCAGCAGTTTTTTGACTAGCGGACGCACAGATACGCAGTATTTT
CASSFLTSGRTDTQYF
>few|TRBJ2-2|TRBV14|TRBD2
TGTGCCAGCAGCCTGGACCTAGCGGGAGGGCCGGGGACCGGGGAGCTGTTTTTT
CASSLDLAGGPGTGELFF
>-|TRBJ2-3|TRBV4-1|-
TGCGCCAGCAGCCAACGACAGGCAGATACGCAGTATTTT
CASSQRQADTQYF
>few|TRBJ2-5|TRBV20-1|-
TGCAGTGCTGTTAGCGGGACCCAGTACTTC
CSAVSGTQYF
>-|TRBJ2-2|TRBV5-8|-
TGTGCCAGCAGCTTGAGTCCGGGGTACGGGGAGCTGTTTTTT
CASSLSPGYGELFF
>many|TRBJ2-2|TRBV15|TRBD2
TGTGCCACCAGCAGGGGCGGGGGACCCGGGGAGCTGTTTTTT
CATSRGGGPGELFF
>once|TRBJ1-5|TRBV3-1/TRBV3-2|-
TGTGCCAGCAGCCGTCACGGAGATAGCAATCAGCCCCAGCATTTT
CASSRHGDSNQPQHF
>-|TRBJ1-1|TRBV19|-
TGTGCCAGTAGTATGGGGTCAGGGCGGACTGAAGCTTTCTTT
CASSMGSGRTEAFF
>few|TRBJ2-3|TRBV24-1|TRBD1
TGTGCCACCAGCCGGACAGGGTCTAGCACAGATACGCAGTATTTT
CATSRTGSSTDTQYF
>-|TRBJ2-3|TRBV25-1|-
TGTGCCAGCAACCCAACAGGGACCACAGATACGCAGTATTTT
CASNPTGTTDTQYF
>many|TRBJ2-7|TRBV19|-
TGTGCCAGTAGTATGGGCTTGGGCTCCTACGAGCAGTACTTC
CASSMGLGSYEQYF
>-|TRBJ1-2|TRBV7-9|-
TGTGCCAGCAGCTTTTCTGCCGGTAACTATGGCTACACCTTC
CASSFSAGNYGYTF
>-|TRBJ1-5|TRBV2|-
TGTGCCAGCAGTGAACAGGGTTTTGGGCAGCCCCAGCATTTT
CASSEQGFGQPQHF
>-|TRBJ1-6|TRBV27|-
TGTGCCAGCAAAGATGGGCAATCACCCCTCCACTTT
CASKDGQSPLHF
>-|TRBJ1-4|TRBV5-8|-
TGTGCCAGCAGCAGCCGGGTAGATGAAAAACTGTTTTTT
CASSSRVDEKLFF
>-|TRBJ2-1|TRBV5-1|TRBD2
TGCGCCAGCAGCTTTAGTAGCGGGAGGGATGAGCAGTTCTTC
CASSFSSGRDEQFF
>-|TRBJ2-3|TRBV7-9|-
TGTTCGACAGCAGCCGGTTCAGATACGCAGTATTTT
CSTAAGSDTQYF
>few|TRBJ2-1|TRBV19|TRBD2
TGTGCCAGTAGCCAAAGAAGGTCAGGGACTAGCGGGAGAGGAAAGAGGAATGAGCAGTTCTTC
CASSQRRSGTSGRGKRNEQFF
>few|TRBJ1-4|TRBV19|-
TGTGCCAGCCACAGGTTGGGTGCTAATGAAAAACTGTTTTTT
CASHRLGANEKLFF
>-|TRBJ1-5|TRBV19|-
TGTGCCAGTAGTATTAGGCCCCAGACAGCCGATCAGCCCCAGCATTTT
CASSIRPQTADQPQHF
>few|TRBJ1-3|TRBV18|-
TGTGCCAGCTCACCCCTTAGTGGGCAGAACGTTGGAAACACCATATATTTT
CASSPLSGQNVGNTIYF
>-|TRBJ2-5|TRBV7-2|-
TGTGCCAGCAGCTTGACCTTGGACAGACGGGAGACCCAGTACTTC
CASSLTLDRRETQYF
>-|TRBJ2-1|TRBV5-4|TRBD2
TGTGCCAGCAGCTCAACCGGGACTAGCCGCGATGAGCAGTTCTTC
CASSSTGTSRDEQFF